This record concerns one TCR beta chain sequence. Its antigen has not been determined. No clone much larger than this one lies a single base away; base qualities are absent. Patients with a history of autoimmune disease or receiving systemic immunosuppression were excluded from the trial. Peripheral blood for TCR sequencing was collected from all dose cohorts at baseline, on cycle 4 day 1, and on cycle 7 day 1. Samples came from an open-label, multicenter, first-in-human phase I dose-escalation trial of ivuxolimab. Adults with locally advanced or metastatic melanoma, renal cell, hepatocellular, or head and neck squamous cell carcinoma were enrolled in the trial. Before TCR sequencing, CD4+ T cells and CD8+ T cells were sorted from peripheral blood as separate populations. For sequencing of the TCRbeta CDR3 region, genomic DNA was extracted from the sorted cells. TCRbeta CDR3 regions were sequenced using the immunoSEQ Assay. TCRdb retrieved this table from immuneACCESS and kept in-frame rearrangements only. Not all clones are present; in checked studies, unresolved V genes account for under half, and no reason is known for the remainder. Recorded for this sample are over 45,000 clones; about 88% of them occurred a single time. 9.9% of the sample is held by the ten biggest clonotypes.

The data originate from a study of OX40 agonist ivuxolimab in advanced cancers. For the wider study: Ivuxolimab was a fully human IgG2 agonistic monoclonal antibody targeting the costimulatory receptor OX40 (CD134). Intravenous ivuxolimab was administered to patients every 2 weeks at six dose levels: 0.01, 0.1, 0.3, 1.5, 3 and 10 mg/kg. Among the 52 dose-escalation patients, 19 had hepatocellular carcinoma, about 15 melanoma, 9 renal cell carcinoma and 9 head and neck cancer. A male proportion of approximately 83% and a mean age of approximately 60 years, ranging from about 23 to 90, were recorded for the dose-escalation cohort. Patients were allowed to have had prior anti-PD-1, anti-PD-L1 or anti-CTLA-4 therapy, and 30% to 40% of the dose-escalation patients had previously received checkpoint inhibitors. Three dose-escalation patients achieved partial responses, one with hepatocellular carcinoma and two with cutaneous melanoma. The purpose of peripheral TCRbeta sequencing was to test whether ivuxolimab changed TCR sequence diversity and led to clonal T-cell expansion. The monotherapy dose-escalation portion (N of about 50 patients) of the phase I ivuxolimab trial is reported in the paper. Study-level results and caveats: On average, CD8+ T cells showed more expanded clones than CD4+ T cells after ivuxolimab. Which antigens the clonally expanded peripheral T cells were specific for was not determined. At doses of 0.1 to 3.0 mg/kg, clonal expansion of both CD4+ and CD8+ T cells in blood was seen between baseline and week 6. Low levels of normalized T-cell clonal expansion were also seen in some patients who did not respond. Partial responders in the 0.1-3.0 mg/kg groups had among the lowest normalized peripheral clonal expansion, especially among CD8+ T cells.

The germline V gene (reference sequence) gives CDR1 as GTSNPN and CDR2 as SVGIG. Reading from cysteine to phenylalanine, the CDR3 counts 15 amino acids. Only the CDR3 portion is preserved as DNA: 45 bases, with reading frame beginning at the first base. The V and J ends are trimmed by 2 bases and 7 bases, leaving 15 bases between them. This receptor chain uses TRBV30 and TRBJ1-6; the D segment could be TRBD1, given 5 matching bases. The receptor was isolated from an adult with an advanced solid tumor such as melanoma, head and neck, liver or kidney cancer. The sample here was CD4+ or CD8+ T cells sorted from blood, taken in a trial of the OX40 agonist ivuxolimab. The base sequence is TGTGCCTGGAGTCAGCTGGGGCAGCACAATTCACCCCTCCACTTT. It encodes CAWSQLGQHNSPLHF.